This TCR beta chain was observed in a study of control samples from healthy donors and cancer patients. This clone was counted once. Germline CDR1 LGHDT, CDR2 YNNKEL (reference sequence). V was clipped by 4 bases and J by 8 bases; unmatched bases: 11. This CDR3 has 16 residues. Method: immunoSEQ multiplex PCR; TCRdb's copy keeps in-frame clones and lacks some. The sample yields under 300,000 clones, 82% seen once. Specimen: PBMCs. This rearrangement joins TRBV3-1 (or the pseudogene TRBV3-2) to TRBJ2-1; 10 positions match TRBD2. This TCR was sampled from a woman aged 55-75 years with lung cancer. The DNA for the CDR3 is TGTGCCAGCAGCCCAAGAGATTTAGCGGGAGGCGATGAGCAGTTCTTC. Its protein is CASSPRDLAGGDEQFF.